This T cell receptor beta chain was found in a study of blood T cell repertoires in COVID-19. After removal of 4 bases from V and 5 bases from J, the junction contained 6 bases not matched to a gene. This CDR3 comprises 14 residues. Germline CDR1 SGHRS, CDR2 YFSETQ. Measured with immunoSEQ multiplex PCR; TCRdb has only the in-frame clones, and not every one. The repertoire has approximately 350,000 clones, around 89% of them found once; the top ten carry roughly 1%. This sequence was found in a man in his late teens or twenties who had recovered from COVID-19. The sample taken for sequencing was PBMCs or T cells enriched from blood (not recorded which). The V and J genes are TRBV5-1 and TRBJ1-3, with TRBD1 matching over 7 bases. The CDR3 reads CASSPTGTRNTIYF. The CDR3 nucleotides are TGCGCCAGCAGCCCGACAGGGACTCGAAACACCATATATTTT.